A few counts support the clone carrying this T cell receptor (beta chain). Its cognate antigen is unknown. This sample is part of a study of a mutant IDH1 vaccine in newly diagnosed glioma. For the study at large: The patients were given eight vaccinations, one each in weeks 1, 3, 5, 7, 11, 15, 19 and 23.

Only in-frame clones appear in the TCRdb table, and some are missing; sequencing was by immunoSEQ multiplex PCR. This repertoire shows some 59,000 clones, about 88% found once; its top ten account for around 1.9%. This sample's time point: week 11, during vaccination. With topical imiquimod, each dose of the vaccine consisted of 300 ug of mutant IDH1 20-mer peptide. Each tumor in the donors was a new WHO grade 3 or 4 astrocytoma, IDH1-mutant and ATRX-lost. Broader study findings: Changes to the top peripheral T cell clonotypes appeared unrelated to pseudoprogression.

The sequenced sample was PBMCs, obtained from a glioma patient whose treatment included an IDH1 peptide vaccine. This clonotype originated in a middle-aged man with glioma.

CDR3: CASSVLGHQPNQPQHF. The CDR3, as DNA: TGTGCCAGCAGTGTATTGGGACATCAACCCAATCAGCCCCAGCATTTT. The chain has TRBV6-1 and TRBJ1-5; perhaps TRBD1 as D (6 bases). The V end lost 4 bases, the J end lost 3 bases, and 16 bases lay between the germline ends. The CDR3 totals 16 residues. The germline V gene encodes CDR1 MNHNS and CDR2 SASEGT.